A few counts support the clone carrying this T cell receptor (beta chain). What it recognizes is unknown. This sample is drawn from a study of T cells after yellow fever vaccination. CDR3 length equals 13 residues. Per germline, CDR1 SQVTM and CDR2 ANQGSEA. Trimming shortened V by 3 bases and J by 1 base, and 9 bases separated the two germline ends. Findings and limits, study-wide: Abundant bulk-population clonotypes could contaminate the FACS-sorted repertoires.

TCRdb recomputed calls from the 5' RACE reads with MiXCR, one row per CDR3 protein. The sample records 550,000 to 750,000 distinct CDR3 sequences, approximately 15% being singletons. V gene TRBV29-1 combines with J gene TRBJ1-1; the D gene is possibly TRBD1 (5 bases). The TCR sequence derives from a man aged 25-40 years who received the YFV17D yellow fever vaccine. The sequences come from PBMCs, collected on the day of the yellow fever booster vaccination. For the CDR3, the DNA is TGCAGCGTTGATCGACAGACGAACACTGAAGCTTTCTTT. Its translation is CSVDRQTNTEAFF.